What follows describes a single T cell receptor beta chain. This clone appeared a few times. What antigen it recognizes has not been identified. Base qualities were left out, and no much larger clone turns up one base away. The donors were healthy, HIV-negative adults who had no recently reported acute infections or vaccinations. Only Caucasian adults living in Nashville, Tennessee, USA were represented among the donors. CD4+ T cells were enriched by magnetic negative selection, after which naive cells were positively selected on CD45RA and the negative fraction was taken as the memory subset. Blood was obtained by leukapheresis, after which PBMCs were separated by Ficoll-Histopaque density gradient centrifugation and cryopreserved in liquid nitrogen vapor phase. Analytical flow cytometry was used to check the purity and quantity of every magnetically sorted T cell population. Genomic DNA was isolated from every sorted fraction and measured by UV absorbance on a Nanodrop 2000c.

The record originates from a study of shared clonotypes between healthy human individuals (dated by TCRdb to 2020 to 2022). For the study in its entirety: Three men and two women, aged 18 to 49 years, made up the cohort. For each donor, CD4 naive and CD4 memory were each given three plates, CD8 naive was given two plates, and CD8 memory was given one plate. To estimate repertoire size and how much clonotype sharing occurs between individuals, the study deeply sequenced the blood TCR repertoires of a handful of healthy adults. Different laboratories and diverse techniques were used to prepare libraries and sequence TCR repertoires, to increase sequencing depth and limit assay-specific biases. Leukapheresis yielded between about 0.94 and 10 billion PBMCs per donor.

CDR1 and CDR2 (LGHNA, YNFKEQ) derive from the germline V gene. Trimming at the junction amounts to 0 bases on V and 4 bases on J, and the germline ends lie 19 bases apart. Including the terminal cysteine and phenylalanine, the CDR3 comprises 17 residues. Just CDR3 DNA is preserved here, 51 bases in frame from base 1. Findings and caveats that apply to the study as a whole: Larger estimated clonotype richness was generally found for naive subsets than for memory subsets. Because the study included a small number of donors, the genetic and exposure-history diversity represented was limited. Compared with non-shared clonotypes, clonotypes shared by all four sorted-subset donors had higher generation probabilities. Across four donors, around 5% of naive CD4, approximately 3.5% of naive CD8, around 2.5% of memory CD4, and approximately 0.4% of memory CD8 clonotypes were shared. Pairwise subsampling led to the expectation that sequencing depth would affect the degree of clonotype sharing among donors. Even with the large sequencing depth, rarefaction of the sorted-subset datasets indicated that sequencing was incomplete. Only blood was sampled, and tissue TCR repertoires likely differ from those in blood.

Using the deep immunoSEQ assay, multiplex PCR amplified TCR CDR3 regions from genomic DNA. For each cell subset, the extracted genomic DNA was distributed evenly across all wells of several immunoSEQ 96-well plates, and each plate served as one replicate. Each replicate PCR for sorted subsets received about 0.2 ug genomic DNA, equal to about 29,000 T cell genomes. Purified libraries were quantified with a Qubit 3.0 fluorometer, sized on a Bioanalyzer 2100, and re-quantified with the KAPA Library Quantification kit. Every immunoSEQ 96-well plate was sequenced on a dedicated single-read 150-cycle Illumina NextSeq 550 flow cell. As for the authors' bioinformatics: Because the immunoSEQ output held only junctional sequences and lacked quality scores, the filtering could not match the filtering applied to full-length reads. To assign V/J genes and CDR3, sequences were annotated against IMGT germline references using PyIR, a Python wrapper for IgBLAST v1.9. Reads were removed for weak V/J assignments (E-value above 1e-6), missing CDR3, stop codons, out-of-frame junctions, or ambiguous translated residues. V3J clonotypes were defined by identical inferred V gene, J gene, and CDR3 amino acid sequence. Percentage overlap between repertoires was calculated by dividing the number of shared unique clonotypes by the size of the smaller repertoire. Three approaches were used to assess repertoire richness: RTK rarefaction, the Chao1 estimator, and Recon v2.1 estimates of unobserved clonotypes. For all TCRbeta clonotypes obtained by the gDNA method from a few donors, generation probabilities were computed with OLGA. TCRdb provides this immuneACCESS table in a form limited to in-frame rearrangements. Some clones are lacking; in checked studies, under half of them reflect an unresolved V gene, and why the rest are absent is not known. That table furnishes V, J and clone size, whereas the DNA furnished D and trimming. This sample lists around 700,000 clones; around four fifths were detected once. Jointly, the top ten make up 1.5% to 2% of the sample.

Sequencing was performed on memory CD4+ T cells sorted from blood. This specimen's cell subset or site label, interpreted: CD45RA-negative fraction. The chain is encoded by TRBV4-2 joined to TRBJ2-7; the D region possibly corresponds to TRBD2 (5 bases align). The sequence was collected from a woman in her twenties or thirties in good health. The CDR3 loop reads CASSQEPVGGLSYEQYF. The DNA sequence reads TGTGCCAGCAGCCAAGAGCCCGTAGGCGGGCTCTCGTACGAGCAGTACTTC.